This record covers a single T cell receptor beta chain. Measured with immunoSEQ multiplex PCR; TCRdb has only the in-frame clones, and not every one. The table records tens of thousands of clones, around 89% of them present only once. These data belong to a study of blood T cell repertoires in COVID-19. This sequence was found in a woman aged 60-70 years with COVID-19, enrolled during active disease. What was sequenced was peripheral blood.

The CDR3 here is CASSYRLAHMSSYEQYF. CDR3 in DNA: TGTGCCAGCAGCTATAGACTAGCGCATATGAGCTCCTACGAGCAGTACTTC. This chain connects TRBV7-2 to TRBJ2-7; 8 bases align to TRBD2. The CDR3 totals 17 residues. Unmatched junction bases numbered 11, after V lost 4 bases and J lost 0 bases. Germline V gene sequence: CDR1 SGHTA, CDR2 FQGNSA.